This entry lists 23 T cell receptor beta chains sequenced from one sample in a study of cytomegalovirus exposure and HLA in healthy donors. The PCR was carried out with 60 Vbeta primers and 13 Jbeta primers. Method: immunoSEQ multiplex PCR; TCRdb's copy keeps in-frame clones and lacks some. The data hold under 30,000 clones, with 75% to 85% observed a single time. The sample taken for sequencing was PBMCs. Every receptor here comes from a male donor in good health and CMV-seronegative.

The CDR3 DNA reads as TGTGCCAGCAGCCCCGGGACTTCCACCGGGGAGCTGTTTTTT. Translation: CASSPGTSTGELFF. V usage is TRBV14 and J usage is TRBJ2-2, with D possibly TRBD2 on 6 matching bases. Germline CDR1 SGHDN, CDR2 FVKESK. V was shortened by 4 bases and J by 4 bases, with 10 bases between the two germline ends. The CDR3 sequence is 14 residues long.

The CDR3 DNA reads TGTGCCAGCAGCCCCCGGAGGCAGCAGGCCTTGAATCAGCCCCAGCATTTT. It translates to CASSPRRQQALNQPQHF. V gene TRBV14 combines with J gene TRBJ1-5; D unresolved. The CDR3 runs 17 residues. Germline V lookup: CDR1 SGHDN, CDR2 FVKESK. V was clipped by 4 bases and J by 4 bases, with 20 bases between them.

The rearrangement joins TRBV14 to TRBJ2-7, with 8 positions matching TRBD1. CDR3 length equals 16 residues. V was clipped by 2 bases and J by 5 bases; unmatched bases: 11. Germline loops: CDR1 SGHDN, CDR2 FVKESK. CDR3 bases: TGTGCCAGCAGCCAAAACGCCGGGACAGGCGCCGACGAGCAGTACTTC. Its protein product is CASSQNAGTGADEQYF.

The CDR3 bases are TGCGCCAGCAGCTTGGCCGGACAGGGTGCTAATGAAAAACTGTTTTTT. Translation: CASSLAGQGANEKLFF. V is TRBV5-1 and J is TRBJ1-4; 8 bases align to TRBD1. V shed 0 bases, J shed 3 bases, and the junction held 4 bases outside the gene matches. CDR1 and CDR2 (germline): SGHRS, YFSETQ. The CDR3 has 16 residues.

V gene TRBV5-1 combines with J gene TRBJ2-7, with TRBD2 matching over 8 bases. This CDR3 region has 15 residues. Per the germline V gene, CDR1 is SGHRS and CDR2 is YFSETQ. Losses at the gene ends were 3 bases for V and 0 bases for J; bases not matched to a gene: 5. The CDR3 DNA sequence: TGCGCCAGCAGCTCGCTAGCGGGCCCCTCCTACGAGCAGTACTTC. Encoded protein: CASSSLAGPSYEQYF.

The CDR3, as DNA: TGTGCCAGCAGTGAACTAGCGGGAGGCCCGGGGGAGCAGTACTTC. Protein sequence: CASSELAGGPGEQYF. J is TRBJ2-7 and V is TRBV28; 12 bases are a match to TRBD2. The length of the CDR3 is 15 residues. Germline values: CDR1 MDHEN, CDR2 SYDVKM. V shed 5 bases and J 7 bases; nucleotides not matched to a gene: 9. Filled out from reference TRBV28 and TRBJ2-7, the complete variable domain reads DVKVTQSSRYLVKRTGEKVFLECVQDMDHENMFWYRQDPGLGLRLIYFSYDVKMKEKGDIPEGYSVSREKKERFSLILESASTNQTSMYLCASSELAGGPGEQYFGPGTRLTVT.

This clone was seen only once. The chain links TRBV28 to TRBJ2-3; 9 positions agree with TRBD2. V shed 10 bases, J shed 4 bases, and the junction held 12 bases outside the gene matches. Germline assignment: CDR1 MDHEN and CDR2 SYDVKM. This CDR3 is 15 amino acids long. The chain's CDR3 is CATQPGLAKSDTQYF. The CDR3 DNA sequence: TGTGCCACCCAACCGGGACTAGCAAAATCAGATACGCAGTATTTT.

This chain joins TRBV7-8 and TRBJ2-1; TRBD2 agrees at 7 bases. Germline loops: CDR1 SGHVS, CDR2 FQNEAQ. CDR3 length equals 13 residues. Trimming removed 5 bases from V and 8 bases from J; junction bases left unmatched: 6. The DNA of the CDR3 is TGTGCCAGCAGCGGGCGGGGGAGGGATGAGCAGTTCTTC. It yields the protein CASSGRGRDEQFF.

The chain carries TRBV27 and TRBJ1-1; TRBD1 agrees at 8 bases. Trimming took 7 bases from V and 5 from J; bases not matched to a gene: 18. Germline V gene sequence: CDR1 MNHEY, CDR2 SMNVEV (reference sequence). The CDR3 is 17 residues long. DNA for the CDR3: TGTGCCAGCAAGTGGCGGGCCGACCCGGACAGGGTGACTGAAGCTTTCTTT. Translating it yields CASKWRADPDRVTEAFF.

The J gene is TRBJ2-1, the V gene TRBV13; D uncertain. CDR3 length: 12 residues. Germline loops: CDR1 PRHDT, CDR2 FYEKMQ (reference sequence). V lost 5 bases, J lost 7 bases, and 9 bases lay in between. CDR3 sequence: CASSNYTNEQFF. The CDR3 DNA reads as TGTGCCAGCAGCAACTACACTAATGAGCAGTTCTTC.

The chain employs TRBV6-5 and TRBJ2-1, with 7 positions matching TRBD2. Per germline, CDR1 MNHEY and CDR2 SVGAGI. V shed 5 bases and J 4 bases; nucleotides not matched to a gene: 2. This CDR3 contains 13 residues. The CDR3 protein is CASSALAYNEQFF. The CDR3 bases are TGTGCCAGCAGTGCACTAGCGTACAATGAGCAGTTCTTC.

The gene calls are TRBV5-1 and TRBJ2-5; maybe TRBD2 (5 bases). Germline CDR1 is SGHRS and CDR2 is YFSETQ. The ends were cut back, 0 bases at V and 5 bases at J, with 11 bases in the middle. The CDR3 runs to 14 residues. The CDR3 sequence is CASSLGADQETQYF. The DNA of the CDR3 is TGCGCCAGCAGCTTGGGAGCGGATCAGGAGACCCAGTACTTC.

This clone has just one count. The chain links TRBV4-1 to TRBJ2-7, with 9 nucleotides matching TRBD2. The V gene's germline CDR1 is MGHRA and CDR2 YSYEKL. There are 14 residues in the CDR3. V lost 6 bases and J lost 6; bases outside the gene matches: 9. CDR3: CASSWIAGEFEQYF. CDR3 coding DNA: TGCGCCAGCAGTTGGATAGCGGGGGAGTTCGAGCAGTACTTC.

The chain recombines TRBV9 with TRBJ2-4; 10 nucleotides agree with TRBD2. The trim removed 0 bases at V and 10 bases at J, leaving 10 bases unmatched. This CDR3 comprises 16 residues. Germline CDR1 SGDLS, CDR2 YYNGEE. The CDR3 sequence: CASSVVASGGLSIQYF. In DNA form, the CDR3 reads TGTGCCAGCAGCGTAGTCGCTAGCGGGGGCCTAAGTATTCAGTACTTC.

This clone was seen just once. The rearrangement links TRBV5-4 to TRBJ2-2; maybe TRBD2 (5 bases). Germline CDR1 SGHNT, CDR2 YYREEE (reference sequence). The CDR3 is 13 amino acids. V lost 2 bases, J lost 5 bases, and 7 bases lay in between. CDR3 sequence: CASSFPGTGELFF. The CDR3 nucleotides are TGTGCCAGCAGCTTCCCGGGGACCGGGGAGCTGTTTTTT.

This rearrangement joins TRBV6-6 to TRBJ1-1; no reliable D call. Germline lookup yields CDR1 MNHNY and CDR2 SVGAGI (reference sequence). V was shortened by 7 bases and J by 4 bases, with 7 bases between the two germline ends. The CDR3 length is 11 residues. The CDR3 region is CASNSITEAFF. CDR3 in DNA: TGTGCCAGCAATAGTATCACTGAAGCTTTCTTT.

This sequence joins TRBV4-3 and TRBJ2-2; D is perhaps TRBD2 (5 bases). The V gene lost 4 bases and the J gene lost 5 bases, with 11 bases spanning the gap. The CDR3 has 14 residues. Germline CDR1 LGHNA, CDR2 YSLEER. The CDR3 sequence is CASSLWTLTGELFF. The CDR3 coding sequence is TGCGCCAGCAGCCTTTGGACTCTAACCGGGGAGCTGTTTTTT.

The chain employs TRBV7-9 and TRBJ2-1; 10 bases map to TRBD2. With 5 bases clipped from V and 2 bases from J, the junction kept 6 bases outside the gene matches. The CDR3 contains 16 residues. The V gene's germline CDR1 is SEHNR and CDR2 FQNEAQ (reference sequence). This CDR3 is CASSPDTSGAYNEQFF. CDR3 bases: TGTGCCAGCAGCCCCGACACTAGCGGGGCCTACAATGAGCAGTTCTTC.

The chain employs TRBV11-2 and TRBJ1-5; perhaps TRBD1 as D (5 bases). CDR3 length equals 15 residues. Trimming removed 0 bases from V and 5 bases from J, with 11 bases in between. Germline V lookup: CDR1 SGHAT, CDR2 FQNNGV. The CDR3 DNA follows: TGTGCCAGCAGCTTAGATAAAAAGGGGCATCAGCCCCAGCATTTT. This encodes CASSLDKKGHQPQHF.

The chain has TRBV10-3 and TRBJ2-5; 14 bases line up with TRBD2. The germline gives CDR1 ENHRY, CDR2 SYGVKD. J lost 5 bases, V lost 11 bases, and 7 bases had no gene match. The CDR3 contains 14 residues. CDR3 sequence reads: CAVAGLAGEETQYF. In DNA, the CDR3 is TGTGCCGTGGCGGGACTAGCGGGGGAGGAGACCCAGTACTTC.

This clone has just one count. The chain carries TRBV11-2 and TRBJ2-1; D might be TRBD2 (5 bases). The CDR3 runs 13 residues. The germline gives CDR1 SGHAT, CDR2 FQNNGV. The V gene lost 0 bases and the J gene lost 8 bases, with 8 bases spanning the gap. In DNA, the CDR3 is TGTGCCAGCAGCTTAGATTGGCGGGATGAGCAGTTCTTC. It translates to CASSLDWRDEQFF.

This clone has just a few counts. This chain links TRBV7-2 with TRBJ1-4; possibly TRBD1 for D (5 bases). V dropped 0 bases and J dropped 6 bases, with 11 bases sitting between them. CDR1 is SGHTA, CDR2 FQGNSA, per germline. This CDR3 comprises 15 residues. The CDR3 reads CASSLAREGDEKLFF. Here the CDR3 DNA reads TGTGCCAGCAGCTTAGCCAGGGAAGGTGATGAAAAACTGTTTTTT. The full variable domain, in which reference TRBV7-2 and TRBJ1-4 provide the parts outside the CDR3, is GAGVSQSPSNKVTEKGKDVELRCDPISGHTALYWYRQSLGQGLEFLIYFQGNSAPDKSGLPSDRFSAERTGGSVSTLTIQRTQQEDSAVYLCASSLAREGDEKLFFGSGTQLSVL.

V and J are TRBV7-2 and TRBJ2-3; TRBD1 aligns across 9 bases. V shed 5 bases, J shed 1 base, and the junction held 10 bases outside the gene matches. The germline gives CDR1 SGHTA, CDR2 FQGNSA. The CDR3 covers 17 residues. The CDR3 spells CASSPTLRTGGTDTQYF. CDR3 nucleotides: TGTGCCAGCAGCCCGACACTAAGGACAGGGGGCACAGATACGCAGTATTTT.